The present T cell receptor beta chain was sequenced within a study of Ad26.COV2.S vaccination and SARS-CoV-2 variants. General study points: Compared with placebo recipients, vaccine recipients had higher spike-specific TCR breadth.

Sequenced by immunoSEQ multiplex PCR; TCRdb stores in-frame clones only, minus some. The sample lists about 350,000 clones; about 87% were seen once. CDR1 is MGHRA, CDR2 YSYEKL, per germline. V gave up 0 bases and J gave up 2 bases, with 14 bases separating them. This CDR3 spans 17 amino acids. In regard to this clone: Its antigen is not identified.

The treatment is: 15 to 20 received Ad26.COV2.S at low or high dose, single or two shots; 5 received placebo; per-sample allocation not given. All samples were drawn on day 63, counting from the first vaccine or placebo injection. This material consisted of peripheral blood, taken in a trial of Ad26.COV2.S vaccine versus placebo. The TCR originated in a person aged 18-60 years who received the Ad26.COV2.S COVID-19 vaccine or a placebo. The V and J genes are TRBV4-1 and TRBJ1-5, with D unclear. The CDR3 region has the DNA TGCGCCAGCAGCCAAGATTCCGGGCGCGGTGGCAATCAGCCCCAGCATTTT. Amino acids: CASSQDSGRGGNQPQHF.